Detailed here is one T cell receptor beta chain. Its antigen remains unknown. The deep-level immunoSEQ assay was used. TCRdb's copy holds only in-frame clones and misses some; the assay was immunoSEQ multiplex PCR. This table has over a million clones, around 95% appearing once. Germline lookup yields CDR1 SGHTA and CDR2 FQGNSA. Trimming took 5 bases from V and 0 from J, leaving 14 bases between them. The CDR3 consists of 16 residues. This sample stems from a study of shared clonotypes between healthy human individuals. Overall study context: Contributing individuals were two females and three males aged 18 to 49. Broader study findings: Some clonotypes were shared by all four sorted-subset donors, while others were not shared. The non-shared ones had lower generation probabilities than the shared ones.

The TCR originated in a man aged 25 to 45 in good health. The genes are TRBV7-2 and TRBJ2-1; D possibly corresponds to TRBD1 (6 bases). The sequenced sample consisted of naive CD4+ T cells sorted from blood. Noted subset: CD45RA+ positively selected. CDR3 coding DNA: TGTGCCAGCAGCCGGGCCGGGACACCCTCCTACAATGAGCAGTTCTTC. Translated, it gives CASSRAGTPSYNEQFF.